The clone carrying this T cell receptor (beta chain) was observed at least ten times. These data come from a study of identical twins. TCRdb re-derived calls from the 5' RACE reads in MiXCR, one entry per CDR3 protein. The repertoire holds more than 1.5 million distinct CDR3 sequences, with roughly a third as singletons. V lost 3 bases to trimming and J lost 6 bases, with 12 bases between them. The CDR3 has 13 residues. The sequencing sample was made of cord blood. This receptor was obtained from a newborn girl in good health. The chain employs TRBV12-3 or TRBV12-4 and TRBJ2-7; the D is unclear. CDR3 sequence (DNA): TGTGCCAGCAGTTTTTCCGCGGCCTCCGAGCAGTACTTC. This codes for CASSFSAASEQYF.